A selection of T cell receptor beta chains follows, all from one sample in a study of technical replicates of blood from a handful of donors. Using immunoSEQ multiplex PCR, the repertoire was profiled, and TCRdb retains in-frame clones only, with some absent. The sample consists of about 54,000 clones, 85% to 95% of them appearing once. The sequenced sample was T cells isolated from PBMCs. The receptors derive from a human donor in good health. Both conserved end residues are trimmed from each CDR3. Rows may omit the clone size; those that give it use once, few, many or a size class.

j_call: TRBJ2-3
clone_size: .
v_call: TRBV5-1
cdr3_aa: ASSSRGVTSTDTQY

j_call: TRBJ2-2
clone_size: .
v_call: TRBV7-6
cdr3_aa: ASSPRQGINTGELF

j_call: TRBJ1-1
clone_size: .
v_call: TRBV11-3
cdr3_aa: ASSLLRAGQNRPNTEAF

j_call: TRBJ2-2
clone_size: .
v_call: TRBV9
cdr3_aa: ASSAPEQVTGELF

j_call: TRBJ2-7
clone_size: once
v_call: TRBV14
cdr3_aa: ASSSRTSGGTYEQY

j_call: TRBJ2-1
clone_size: .
v_call: TRBV10-2
cdr3_aa: ASSGLAGIIFPYNEQF

j_call: TRBJ2-5
clone_size: once
v_call: TRBV5-6
cdr3_aa: ASSLIWPFQETQY

j_call: TRBJ2-2
clone_size: .
v_call: TRBV10-3
cdr3_aa: AISEEGAGELF

j_call: TRBJ2-7
clone_size: .
v_call: TRBV18
cdr3_aa: ASSQNRDSRYEQY

j_call: TRBJ1-5
clone_size: .
v_call: TRBV5-1
cdr3_aa: ASSKGDRGGQPQH

j_call: TRBJ2-7
clone_size: once
v_call: TRBV7-6
cdr3_aa: ASSLGVGRQGGYEQY

j_call: TRBJ2-5
clone_size: .
v_call: TRBV5-4
cdr3_aa: ASRSQGEETQY

j_call: TRBJ2-7
clone_size: .
v_call: TRBV5-1
cdr3_aa: ASSLGQGAYEQY

j_call: TRBJ1-4
clone_size: .
v_call: TRBV15
cdr3_aa: ATSRELLGQDNEKLF

j_call: TRBJ1-1
clone_size: .
v_call: TRBV29-1
cdr3_aa: SGCEEGLAREAF

j_call: TRBJ2-7
clone_size: .
v_call: TRBV19
cdr3_aa: ASSPRDGTGGSGSPYEQY

j_call: TRBJ2-5
clone_size: .
v_call: TRBV18
cdr3_aa: ASSARGSYQETQY

j_call: TRBJ1-5
clone_size: .
v_call: TRBV5-1
cdr3_aa: ASSLVPDIVQAQH

j_call: TRBJ1-1
clone_size: .
v_call: TRBV5-1
cdr3_aa: ASSWVGGRAEAF

j_call: TRBJ1-2
clone_size: .
v_call: TRBV28
cdr3_aa: ASRSGQEGGYGYT

j_call: TRBJ2-4
clone_size: once
v_call: TRBV7-9
cdr3_aa: ASRREAANIQY

j_call: TRBJ1-2
clone_size: .
v_call: TRBV5-4
cdr3_aa: ASSLLVQQTYGYT

j_call: TRBJ1-4
clone_size: .
v_call: TRBV6-5
cdr3_aa: ASSSARDRGEKLF

j_call: TRBJ1-1
clone_size: once
v_call: TRBV7-8
cdr3_aa: ASSLGQGNTEAF

j_call: TRBJ1-6
clone_size: .
v_call: TRBV23-1
cdr3_aa: ASSQSSGPLGQGPLH

j_call: TRBJ2-1
clone_size: .
v_call: TRBV28
cdr3_aa: ASSPWASSYNEQF

j_call: TRBJ2-7
clone_size: .
v_call: TRBV28
cdr3_aa: ASSPPRRGSRNEQY

j_call: TRBJ2-1
clone_size: .
v_call: TRBV10-1
cdr3_aa: ASSEDSGTGNNEQF

j_call: TRBJ2-3
clone_size: .
v_call: TRBV5-6
cdr3_aa: ASSLFWSGSEGDTQY

j_call: TRBJ2-1
clone_size: .
v_call: TRBV11-2
cdr3_aa: ASSLGLLAGEQF

j_call: TRBJ2-2
clone_size: .
v_call: TRBV28
cdr3_aa: ASSSSRGGELF

j_call: TRBJ2-1
clone_size: few
v_call: TRBV7-3
cdr3_aa: ASSLDRAGDNEQF

j_call: TRBJ2-7
clone_size: once
v_call: TRBV6-5
cdr3_aa: ASRPRPGQGYEQY

j_call: TRBJ2-7
clone_size: once
v_call: TRBV12-5
cdr3_aa: ASGTTGGSYEQY